This T cell receptor (beta chain) is from a study of blood T cells in healthy people across ages (dated by TCRdb to 2015 to 2017). About the full investigation: In model experiments, template switching captured about one uniquely barcoded TCR beta cDNA molecule for every two T cells. The study measured age-related changes in TCR beta repertoire diversity using deep sequencing normalized with unique cDNA molecular identifiers. Four age groups were formed from the donors: young (average 16 years), middle-aged (around 39), aged (about 62) and long-lived (more than 75). To avoid experimental bias, donors of different ages were spread randomly across the sequencing lanes. Using the same blood draw, the study looked at two additional independent replicas of 1 million unique cDNA reads for two donors, one aged 18 to 29 and the other aged 80 or older.

Donors were under 40 systemically healthy Caucasian individuals from Russia aged roughly 6 to 95 years. Each donor gave 8 to 10 milliliters of peripheral blood, collected into EDTA-treated Vacutainer tubes. PBMCs were isolated by Ficoll-Paque density-gradient centrifugation, with at least 6.5 million obtained per sample. Trizol reagent was used to extract total RNA from PBMCs, with at least 5 micrograms per sample. The percentages of naive CD45RAhigh/CD27high T cells were determined by flow cytometry on a PBMC aliquot from every donor. On this clonotype: Its binding antigen is unknown. No base qualities exist here, and no much larger clone lies one base off it.

Relative to germline, V is missing 0 bases and J is missing 2 bases, with 4 bases of the junction outside any gene match. CDR1 and CDR2 are read off the germline V gene (reference sequence) as LNHNV and YYDKDF. There are 15 amino acids in the CDR3, from cysteine to phenylalanine inclusive. Only the CDR3 DNA is retained, 45 bases long and in frame from the first base. Beyond this particular receptor, the publication reports: A strong correlation was found between observed TCR beta diversity and the percentage of naive T cells measured by flow cytometry. Because profiling used bulk unsorted PBMCs, naive and antigen-experienced compartments could not be compared conclusively. Compared with the aged group, the long-lived group had more naive CD4+ T cells, fewer expanded clones and increased TCR diversity, suggesting age selection. Total diversity estimates from one million sequenced T cells were considered lower bounds and underestimates. The CMV infection status of donors was not known, potentially confounding age-related changes in expanded clonotypes. As age increased, observed TCR beta diversity per million T cells dropped in a roughly linear way, and a significant reduction was already evident by age 40.

Library generation was performed with 5' RACE. Sequenced on an Illumina HiSeq 2500. A second 7 to 11 cycle PCR used a sample-barcoded 5' primer and a J-beta primer mix. A unique molecular identifier was introduced onto each TCR beta cDNA molecule by a template-switch 5' adaptor carrying 12 random nucleotides. Each sample yielded at least 2.5 million CDR3-containing paired-end reads. First-strand cDNA was synthesized from all RNA with the Mint cDNA synthesis kit, primed by a TRBC-specific oligonucleotide. Following uracil-DNA glycosylase treatment, a first 18-cycle PCR with universal primers M1SS and BC2_uni_R was performed on all cDNA. The source study handled its data this way. For normalization, 1 million high-quality reads, each with a distinct molecular identifier, were randomly selected from each sample. Reads sharing molecular identifiers were discarded rather than binned into consensus sequences. MiTCR, with a Q25 quality threshold and the strictest error-elimination algorithm, was used for CDR3 identification, clonotype clustering and error correction. A nonparametric unseen species model using Euler transformation provided a lower-bound estimate of total TCR beta diversity. The public reads were run again by TCRdb, first through fastp at Q25 and then through MiXCR, and only productive beta chains were kept. Entries are consolidated by CDR3 protein sequence, retaining the most common genes and DNA. The V and J calls here are based on TCRdb, not the publication. In this sample the table shows 790,000 or so distinct CDR3 sequences, about half of which occur a single time. The ten top clones hold 15% to 20% of the sample.

The specimen sequenced was blood. Rearrangement joined TRBV15 to TRBJ2-7, and TRBD1 matches 7 of the central bases. This receptor was obtained from a man of 80 years or more in good health. The bases read TGTGCCACCAGCAGAGATAACACAGGGGCCTACGAGCAGTACTTC. Its protein is CATSRDNTGAYEQYF.